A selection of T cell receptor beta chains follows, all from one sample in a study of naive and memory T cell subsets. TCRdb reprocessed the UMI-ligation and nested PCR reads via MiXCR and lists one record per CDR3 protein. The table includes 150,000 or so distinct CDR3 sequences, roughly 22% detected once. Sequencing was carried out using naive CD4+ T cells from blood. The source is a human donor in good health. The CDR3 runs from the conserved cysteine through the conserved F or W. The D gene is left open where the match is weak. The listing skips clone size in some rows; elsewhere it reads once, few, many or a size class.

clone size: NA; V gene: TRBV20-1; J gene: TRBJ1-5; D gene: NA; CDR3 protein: CSARDPGGRGNQPQHF; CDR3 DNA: TGCAGTGCTAGAGATCCCGGGGGGCGCGGGAATCAGCCCCAGCATTTT
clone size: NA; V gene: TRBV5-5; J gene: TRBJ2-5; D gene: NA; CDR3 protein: CASSLLLSTETQYF; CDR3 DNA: TGTGCCAGCAGCTTGCTTCTGAGTACCGAGACCCAGTACTTC
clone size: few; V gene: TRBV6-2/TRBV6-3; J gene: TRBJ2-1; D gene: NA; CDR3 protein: CASSYRTGSKFF; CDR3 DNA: TGTGCCAGCAGTTACCGGACGGGGTCGAAGTTCTTC
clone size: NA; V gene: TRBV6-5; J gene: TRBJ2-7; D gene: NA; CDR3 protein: CASSYSNAALSEQYF; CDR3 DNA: TGTGCCAGCAGTTACTCGAACGCAGCCCTTAGCGAGCAGTACTTC
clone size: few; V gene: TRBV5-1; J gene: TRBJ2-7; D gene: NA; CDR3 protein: CASSVEGVYEQYF; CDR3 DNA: TGCGCCAGCAGCGTCGAGGGGGTTTACGAGCAGTACTTC
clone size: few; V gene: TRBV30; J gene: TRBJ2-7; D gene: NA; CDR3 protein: CAWTTNNEQYF; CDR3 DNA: TGTGCCTGGACCACCAATAACGAGCAGTACTTC
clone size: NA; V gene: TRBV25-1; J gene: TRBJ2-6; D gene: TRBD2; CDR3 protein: CASSPASGSGPGANVLTF; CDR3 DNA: TGTGCCAGCAGTCCCGCTAGCGGGAGCGGTCCTGGGGCCAACGTCCTGACTTTC
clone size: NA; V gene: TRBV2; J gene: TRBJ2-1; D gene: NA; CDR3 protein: CASTGGGDSDRLGQFF; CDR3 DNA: TGTGCCAGCACCGGAGGAGGGGACAGTGACCGGCTGGGTCAGTTCTTC
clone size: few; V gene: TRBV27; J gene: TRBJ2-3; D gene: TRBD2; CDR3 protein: CASSTGLELDTQYF; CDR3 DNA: TGTGCCAGCAGCACGGGACTAGAGTTAGATACGCAGTATTTT
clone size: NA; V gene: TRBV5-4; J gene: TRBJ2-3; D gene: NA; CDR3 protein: CASNVRSVGTDTQYF; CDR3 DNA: TGTGCCAGCAATGTGAGGAGCGTAGGCACAGATACGCAGTATTTT
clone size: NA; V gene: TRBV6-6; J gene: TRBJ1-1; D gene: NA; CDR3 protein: CASSFRGRPRNTEAFF; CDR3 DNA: TGTGCCAGCAGTTTCCGGGGACGTCCTAGAAACACTGAAGCTTTCTTT
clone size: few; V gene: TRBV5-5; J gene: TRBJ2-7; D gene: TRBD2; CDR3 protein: CASSPRGRYEQYF; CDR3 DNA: TGTGCCAGCAGCCCCCGCGGGAGGTACGAGCAGTACTTC
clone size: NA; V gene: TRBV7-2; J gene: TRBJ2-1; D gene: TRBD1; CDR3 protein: CASSLRDRGHSGSPNEQFF; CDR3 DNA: TGTGCCAGCAGCTTACGGGACAGGGGGCATAGCGGGAGTCCCAATGAGCAGTTCTTC
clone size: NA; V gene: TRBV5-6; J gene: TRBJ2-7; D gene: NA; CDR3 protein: CASRVKYDSSYHEQYF; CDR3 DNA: TGTGCCAGCAGGGTAAAATATGACAGCTCCTACCACGAGCAGTACTTC
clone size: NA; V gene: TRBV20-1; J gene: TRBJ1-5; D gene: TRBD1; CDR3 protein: CSALDRGGSNQPQHF; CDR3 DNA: TGCAGTGCCTTGGACAGGGGCGGATCCAATCAGCCCCAGCATTTT
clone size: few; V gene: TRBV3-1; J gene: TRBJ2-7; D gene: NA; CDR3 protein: CASSPLRRNYEQYF; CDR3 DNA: TGTGCCAGCAGCCCGCTGAGACGGAACTACGAGCAGTACTTC
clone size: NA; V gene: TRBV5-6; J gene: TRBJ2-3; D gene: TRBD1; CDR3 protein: CASHTRDRITDTQYF; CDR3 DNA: TGTGCCAGCCACACACGGGACAGAATCACAGATACGCAGTATTTT
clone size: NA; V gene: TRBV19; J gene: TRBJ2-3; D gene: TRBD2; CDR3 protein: CASSIAGGRAADTQYF; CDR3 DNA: TGTGCCAGTAGTATAGCCGGCGGGAGGGCCGCAGATACGCAGTATTTT
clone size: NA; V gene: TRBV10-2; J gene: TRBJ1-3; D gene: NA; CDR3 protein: CASSDSHRAGGNTIYF; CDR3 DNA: TGCGCCAGCAGTGATTCCCACAGAGCCGGGGGAAACACCATATATTTT
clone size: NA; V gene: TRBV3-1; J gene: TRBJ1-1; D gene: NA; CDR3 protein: CASSQDHRIGSQAFF; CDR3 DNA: TGTGCCAGCAGCCAAGACCATCGGATAGGGTCCCAAGCTTTCTTT
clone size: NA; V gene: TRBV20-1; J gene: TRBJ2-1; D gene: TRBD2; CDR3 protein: CSARDDSGRAGAYNEQFF; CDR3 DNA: TGCAGTGCTAGAGATGATAGCGGGAGGGCCGGGGCCTACAATGAGCAGTTCTTC
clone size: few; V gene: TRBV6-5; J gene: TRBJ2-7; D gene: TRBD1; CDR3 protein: CASSYFMTGGQYEQYF; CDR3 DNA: TGTGCCAGCAGTTACTTCATGACAGGGGGCCAATACGAGCAGTACTTC
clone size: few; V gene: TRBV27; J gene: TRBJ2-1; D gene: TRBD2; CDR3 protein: CASSPNSGSFNNEQFF; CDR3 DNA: TGTGCCAGCAGTCCTAATAGCGGGAGCTTCAACAATGAGCAGTTCTTC
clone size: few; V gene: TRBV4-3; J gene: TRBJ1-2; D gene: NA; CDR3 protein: CASSQDRGTYGYTF; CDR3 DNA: TGCGCCAGCAGCCAAGATCGGGGAACGTATGGCTACACCTTC
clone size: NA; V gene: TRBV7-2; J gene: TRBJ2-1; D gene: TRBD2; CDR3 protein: CASSLRTGGGNEQFF; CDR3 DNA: TGTGCCAGCAGCTTGCGAACGGGAGGTGGAAATGAGCAGTTCTTC
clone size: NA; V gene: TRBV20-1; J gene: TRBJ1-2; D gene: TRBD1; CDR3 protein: CRAREGTDYGYTF; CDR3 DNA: TGCAGAGCTAGAGAAGGGACAGACTATGGCTACACCTTC
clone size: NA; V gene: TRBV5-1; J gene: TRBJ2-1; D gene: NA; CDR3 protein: CASSFVGGSSYNEQFF; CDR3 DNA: TGCGCCAGCAGCTTCGTTGGGGGAAGCTCCTACAATGAGCAGTTCTTC
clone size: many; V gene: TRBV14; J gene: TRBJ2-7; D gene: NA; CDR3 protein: CASSPIAGTYEQYF; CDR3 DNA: TGTGCCAGCAGCCCTATAGCTGGAACCTACGAGCAGTACTTC
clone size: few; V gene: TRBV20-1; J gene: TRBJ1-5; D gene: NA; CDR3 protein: CSAQGWDQPQHF; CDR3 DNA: TGCAGTGCTCAGGGGTGGGATCAGCCCCAGCATTTT
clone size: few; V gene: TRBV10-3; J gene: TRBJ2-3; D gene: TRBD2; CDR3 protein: CAISEGGSADTQYF; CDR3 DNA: TGTGCCATCAGTGAGGGCGGGAGTGCAGATACGCAGTATTTT
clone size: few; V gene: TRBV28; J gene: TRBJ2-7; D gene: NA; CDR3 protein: CASSPRTPPYEQYF; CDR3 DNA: TGTGCCAGCAGTCCCCGGACGCCTCCCTACGAGCAGTACTTC
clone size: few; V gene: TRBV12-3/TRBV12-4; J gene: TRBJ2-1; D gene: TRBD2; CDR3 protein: CASSLLAGGPSAEQFF; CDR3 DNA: TGTGCCAGCAGTTTACTAGCGGGAGGGCCCTCGGCTGAGCAGTTCTTC
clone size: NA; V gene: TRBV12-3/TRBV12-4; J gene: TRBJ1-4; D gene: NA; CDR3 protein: CASSPRGATNEKLFF; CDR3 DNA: TGTGCCAGCAGTCCACGGGGAGCAACTAATGAAAAACTGTTTTTT
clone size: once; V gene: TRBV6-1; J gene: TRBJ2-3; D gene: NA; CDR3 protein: CASRVTPGGITDTQYF; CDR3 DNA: TGTGCCAGCAGAGTCACCCCGGGCGGAATCACAGATACGCAGTATTTT
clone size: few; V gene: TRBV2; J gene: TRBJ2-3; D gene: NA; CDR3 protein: CASSQYDTQYF; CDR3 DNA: TGTGCCAGCAGCCAATATGATACGCAGTATTTT
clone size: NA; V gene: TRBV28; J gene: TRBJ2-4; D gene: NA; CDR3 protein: CASSSGTVVNIQYF; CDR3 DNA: TGTGCCAGCAGTTCAGGGACGGTTGTGAACATTCAGTACTTC
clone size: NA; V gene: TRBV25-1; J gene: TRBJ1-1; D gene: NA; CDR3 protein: CASSEHGKGEAFF; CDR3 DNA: TGTGCCAGCAGTGAACACGGTAAAGGTGAAGCTTTCTTT